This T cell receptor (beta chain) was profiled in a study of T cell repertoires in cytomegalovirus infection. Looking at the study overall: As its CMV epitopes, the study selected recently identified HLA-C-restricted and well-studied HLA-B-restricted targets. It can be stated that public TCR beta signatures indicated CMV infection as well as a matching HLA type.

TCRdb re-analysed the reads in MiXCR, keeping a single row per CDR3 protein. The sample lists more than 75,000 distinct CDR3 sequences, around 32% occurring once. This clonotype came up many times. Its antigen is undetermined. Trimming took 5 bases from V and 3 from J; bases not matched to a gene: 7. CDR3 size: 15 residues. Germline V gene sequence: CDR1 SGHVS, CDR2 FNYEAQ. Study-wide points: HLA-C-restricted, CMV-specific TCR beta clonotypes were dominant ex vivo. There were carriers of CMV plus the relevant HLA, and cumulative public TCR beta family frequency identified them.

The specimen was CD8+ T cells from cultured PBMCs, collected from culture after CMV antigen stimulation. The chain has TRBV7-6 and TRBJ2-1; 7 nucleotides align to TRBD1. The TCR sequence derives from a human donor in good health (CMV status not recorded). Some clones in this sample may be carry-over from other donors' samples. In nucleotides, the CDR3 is TGTGCCAGCAGCCAAGACAGGGCTCTCTACAATGAGCAGTTCTTC. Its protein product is CASSQDRALYNEQFF.